One and the same sample provided the 3 T cell receptor beta chains below, sequenced in a study of early T cells in non-severe SARS-CoV-2 infection. Using its own MiXCR run on the 5' RACE reads, TCRdb lists one record per CDR3 protein. The sample contains tens of thousands of distinct CDR3 sequences, 12% of which appear only once. The sample comprised whole blood. The receptor set was obtained from an adult who was a healthcare worker with PCR-confirmed SARS-CoV-2 infection or an uninfected control (not recorded which).

This clonotype was found many times. The rearrangement joins TRBV5-1 to TRBJ2-7, with 7 bases lining up with TRBD1. The CDR3 has 16 amino acids. The V gene end was trimmed by 4 bases and the J gene end by 0 bases; junction bases not matched to a gene: 10. Germline V gene sequence: CDR1 SGHRS, CDR2 YFSETQ. The CDR3 DNA is TGCGCCAGCAGCCTCCTCGGACAGGCCAGCTCCTACGAGCAGTACTTC. Encoded protein: CASSLLGQASSYEQYF.

There are a few counts of this clonotype. The chain links TRBV30 to TRBJ1-5, with D tentatively TRBD1 (5 bases). CDR1 GTSNPN and CDR2 SVGIG come from the germline V gene (reference sequence). Deletions cut 1 base from V and 2 bases from J, with 9 bases between. The CDR3 extends over 14 amino acids. The CDR3 region is CAWSGGAGNQPQHF. The CDR3 DNA reads as TGTGCCTGGAGTGGTGGGGCTGGCAATCAGCCCCAGCATTTT.

This clonotype was picked up a small number of times. The CDR3 sequence is CSGSTGSLSTDTQYF. The CDR3 DNA follows: TGCAGCGGCTCTACAGGTTCACTTAGCACAGATACGCAGTATTTT. The chain uses TRBV29-1 and TRBJ2-3; a weak D match, TRBD1 (5 bases). Germline-derived CDR1 and CDR2 are SQVTM and ANQGSEA. The CDR3 runs 15 residues. V lost 7 bases and J 0 bases, leaving 17 bases between the germline ends.